The 15 T cell receptor beta chains reported below all come from one sample, sequenced in a study of response to subunit inactivated influenza vaccine. TCRdb analysed the RT-PCR reads with MiXCR anew, one entry per CDR3 protein. Here the sample spans hundreds of thousands of distinct CDR3 sequences, 9% to 15% being singletons. Sample: non-naive T cells sorted from PBMCs, taken approximately 15 days before vaccination. The receptors shown here come from a man aged 45 to 65 who received an inactivated influenza vaccine.

This clonotype was observed a few times. The CDR3 here is CASSPPQPMGYGYTF. In nucleotides, the CDR3 is TGTGCCAGCTCACCACCACAGCCAATGGGCTATGGCTACACCTTC. V gene TRBV18 combines with J gene TRBJ1-2; D is uncertain. In germline, CDR1 is KGHSH, CDR2 LQKENI. This CDR3 has 15 amino acids. The ends were cut back, 0 bases at V and 4 bases at J, with 12 bases in the middle.

V gene TRBV5-4 combines with J gene TRBJ2-3; 8 bases align to TRBD2. J was trimmed by 5 bases and V by 7 bases; bases with no gene match: 9. There are 14 residues in the CDR3. In germline, CDR1 is SGHNT, CDR2 YYREEE (reference sequence). The CDR3 nucleotides read TGTGCCAGCCACGGGGGGGGGCGAGGAGATACGCAGTATTTT. Protein: CASHGGGRGDTQYF.

This clonotype was seen a handful of times. The chain couples TRBV5-5 to TRBJ2-2; perhaps TRBD2 as D (5 bases). Trimming pared 1 base from V and 6 bases from J, leaving 16 bases between. This CDR3 is 16 amino acids long. Germline CDR1 is SGHKS and CDR2 is YYEKEE (reference sequence). In DNA form, the CDR3 reads TGTGCCAGCAGCTTGCAGACACATGGAGGTTCCGGGGAGCTGTTTTTT. It yields the protein CASSLQTHGGSGELFF.

The CDR3 loop reads CASRLGQGTSNEQFF. The CDR3 coding sequence is TGTGCCAGCAGACTAGGACAGGGGACCTCCAATGAGCAGTTCTTC. The rearrangement uses TRBV6-1 and TRBJ2-1; 9 bases are a match to TRBD1. This CDR3 has 15 residues. From germline, CDR1 is MNHNS and CDR2 SASEGT. Trimming at V came to 6 bases and at J to 6 bases, leaving 9 bases not matched to a gene.

The chain joins TRBV7-6 to TRBJ2-5, with D perhaps matching TRBD2 (5 bases). V gave up 2 bases and J gave up 5 bases, with 9 bases separating them. Germline-derived CDR1 and CDR2 are SGHVS and FNYEAQ. There are 13 residues in the CDR3. CDR3 nucleotide sequence: TGTGCCAGCAGCTTAAACGGGATGGAGACCCAGTACTTC. Translating it yields CASSLNGMETQYF. The variable domain in full, completed from reference TRBV7-6 and TRBJ2-5, reads GAGVSQSPRYKVTKRGQDVALRCDPISGHVSLYWYRQALGQGPEFLTYFNYEAQQDKSGLPNDRFSAERPEGSISTLTIQRTEQRDSAMYRCASSLNGMETQYFGPGTRLLVL.

The V and J genes are TRBV7-6 and TRBJ2-7, with 8 bases matching TRBD1. V shed 5 bases, J shed 9 bases, and the junction held 15 bases outside the gene matches. The CDR3 has 15 amino acids. CDR1 is SGHVS and CDR2 is FNYEAQ in the germline V gene. The CDR3 DNA follows: TGTGCCAGCAGCCACGACCCTGACAGGGGCTCAGTGCAGTACTTC. The encoded protein is CASSHDPDRGSVQYF.

This chain uses TRBV28 with TRBJ1-1; D remains unclear. Trimming shortened V by 7 bases and J by 0 bases, and 6 bases separated the two germline ends. CDR1 and CDR2 (germline): MDHEN, SYDVKM. This CDR3 has 12 residues. CDR3 coding DNA: TGTGCCAGCATGGAGGTGAACACTGAAGCTTTCTTT. As protein: CASMEVNTEAFF.

This clonotype was observed a few times. The chain combines TRBV20-1 with TRBJ2-3, with D perhaps TRBD2 (5 bases). Germline lookup yields CDR1 DFQATT and CDR2 SNEGSKA (reference sequence). The germline V and J ends were trimmed by 6 bases and 4 bases, with 11 bases remaining between them. CDR3 length: 12 residues. CDR3 protein: CSATEEADTQYF. The CDR3 DNA reads TGCAGTGCCACGGAGGAGGCAGATACGCAGTATTTT.

This clonotype was detected a few times. This rearrangement joins TRBV2 to TRBJ2-3; 11 bases fit TRBD2. CDR3 size: 14 residues. V shed 0 bases and J 10 bases; nucleotides not matched to a gene: 3. Germline values: CDR1 SNHLY, CDR2 FYNNEI. The CDR3 nucleotides are TGTGCCAGCAGTGAAGCCACTAGCGGGGGTTCGCAGTATTTT. Protein sequence: CASSEATSGGSQYF.

This clonotype was detected only a few times. The chain recombines TRBV7-6 with TRBJ1-1; the D gene is possibly TRBD1 (5 bases). CDR1 is SGHVS, CDR2 FNYEAQ, per germline. The germline V and J ends were trimmed by 3 bases and 4 bases, with 9 bases remaining between them. The CDR3 contains 13 residues. The CDR3 spells CASSLGGATEAFF. The CDR3 bases are TGTGCCAGCAGCTTGGGCGGGGCCACTGAAGCTTTCTTT.

V is TRBV7-2 and J is TRBJ2-5; a weak D match, TRBD1 (5 bases). This CDR3 contains 14 residues. Per germline, CDR1 SGHTA and CDR2 FQGNSA. The germline V and J ends were trimmed by 5 bases and 2 bases, with 12 bases remaining between them. CDR3 loop: CASSTTAIQETQYF. In nucleotides, the CDR3 is TGTGCCAGCAGCACGACAGCTATTCAAGAGACCCAGTACTTC.

This sequence joins TRBV11-1 and TRBJ2-2; no firm D call. Trimming pared 2 bases from V and 9 bases from J, leaving 7 bases between. The CDR3 covers 12 residues. From germline, CDR1 is SGHAT and CDR2 FQDESV (reference sequence). This CDR3 is CASSLTRRELFF. CDR3 DNA sequence: TGTGCCAGCAGCTTAACCAGGAGGGAGCTGTTTTTT.

The chain is built from TRBV20-1 and TRBJ1-2, with 7 bases identical to TRBD1. V dropped 6 bases and J dropped 3; count of bases not matched to a gene: 10. This CDR3 region has 14 residues. Germline V gene lookup returns CDR1 DFQATT and CDR2 SNEGSKA (reference sequence). The CDR3 DNA sequence: TGCAGTGCCAATCCACAGGGGTCTGACTATGGCTACACCTTC. It specifies CSANPQGSDYGYTF.

The rearrangement uses TRBV30 and TRBJ2-1; D uncertain. The V gene's germline CDR1 is GTSNPN and CDR2 SVGIG (reference sequence). The CDR3 has 14 residues. Between the trimmed V and J ends, which lost 0 bases and 9 bases, there was a span of 15 bases. The CDR3 here is CAWSVGPTKAEQFF. The CDR3, as DNA: TGTGCCTGGAGTGTAGGCCCAACCAAGGCTGAGCAGTTCTTC.

Concerning this clonotype: At one end, the junction sequence differs from germline, possibly due to a read error. The chain joins TRBV5-5 to TRBJ2-7; D may be TRBD1 (6 bases). Germline V gene sequence: CDR1 SGHKS, CDR2 YYEKEE (reference sequence). This CDR3 has 13 amino acids. CDR3 sequence: CAISLGQIYEQYF. CDR3 DNA: TGTGCCATCAGCCTTGGACAGATCTACGAGCAGTACTTC.